Included here is one T cell receptor beta chain sequence, with context. Its specificity is unknown. This sample was included in a study of beta chain features in type 1 diabetes. Sorting of CD4+ naive, central memory, regulatory and stem cell-like memory cells was performed via CD45RO/CCR7/CD25/CD127/CD95/CD27. Study-level results: PCR might favor shorter templates, equally in patients and controls.

cDNA synthesis used the whole RNA isolate, giving expressed TCRB sequences. The repertoire was sequenced with immunoSEQ multiplex PCR; TCRdb's copy has only in-frame clones and lacks some. The sample lists about 930,000 clones, under 20% occurring once. Source material: naive CD4+ T cells from blood. The receptor was isolated from a young woman in good health.

The CDR3 region is CASSPGTHTGELFF. Written as DNA, the CDR3 is TGTGCCAGCAGCCCAGGGACCCACACCGGGGAGCTGTTTTTT. The rearrangement uses TRBV7-9 and TRBJ2-2, with D perhaps matching TRBD1 or TRBD2 (5 bases each). The CDR3 consists of 14 residues. Per germline, CDR1 SEHNR and CDR2 FQNEAQ (reference sequence). The germline V and J ends were trimmed by 5 bases and 3 bases, with 10 bases remaining between them.